Below, 20 T cell receptor beta chains from the same sample are listed, as sequenced in a study of cytomegalovirus exposure and HLA in healthy donors. Produced via immunoSEQ multiplex PCR; TCRdb's table is partial and in-frame only. The table shows about 400,000 clones, with roughly 90% occurring only once. Material for sequencing was PBMCs. The receptor source for this set is a woman younger than 35 in good health and CMV-seronegative.

The chain recombines TRBV6-1 with TRBJ2-5; 11 positions agree with TRBD2. Germline CDR1 is MNHNS and CDR2 is SASEGT. The CDR3 extends over 15 amino acids. J gave up 4 bases and V 6 bases, and 7 bases lay outside the gene matches. The CDR3, as DNA: TGTGCCAGCAGCCGACTAGCGGGGTACGGAGAGACCCAGTACTTC. Its protein is CASSRLAGYGETQYF.

This clone has only a few counts. V gene TRBV18 combines with J gene TRBJ2-7; D unclear. The CDR3 has 14 amino acids. Germline assignment: CDR1 KGHSH and CDR2 LQKENI. V lost 6 bases and J 2 bases, leaving 14 bases between the germline ends. CDR3 DNA: TGTGCCAGCTCTTCCGGGTCCGACCCCTACGAGCAGTACTTC. This translates into CASSSGSDPYEQYF.

This CDR3 is CATSEGIPGARTQYF. DNA of the CDR3: TGTGCCACCTCCGAGGGGATTCCGGGAGCGCGGACCCAGTACTTC. The rearrangement joins TRBV28 to TRBJ2-5; D perhaps matches TRBD2 (6 bases). The V end lost 10 bases, the J end lost 7 bases, and 25 bases lay between the germline ends. The germline V gene has CDR1 MDHEN and CDR2 SYDVKM. The CDR3 contains 15 residues.

The chain couples TRBV4-1 to TRBJ1-2, with 7 bases identical to TRBD1. Germline V gene data show CDR1 as MGHRA and CDR2 as YSYEKL. V lost 1 base and J lost 8; bases outside the gene matches: 19. The CDR3 extends over 18 amino acids. Here the CDR3 DNA reads TGCGCCAGCAGCCAAGCAGTGACAGGGAGCGGGCCTTCGGGCGGCTACACCTTC. This codes for CASSQAVTGSGPSGGYTF.

In this sample, this clone turned up once. V and J are TRBV27 and TRBJ2-7; TRBD1 matches 10 bases. Germline CDR1 MNHEY, CDR2 SMNVEV (reference sequence). The junction had 10 bases not matched to a gene; V was cut back by 6 bases and J by 5 bases. CDR3 length: 15 amino acids. The CDR3 nucleotides read TGTGCCAGCAGCAAGACAGGGGGCGCATCGGACGAGCAGTACTTC. Protein product: CASSKTGGASDEQYF.

This chain uses TRBV7-8 with TRBJ2-3; D call uncertain. V was pared by 6 bases and J by 5 bases, with 15 bases between. This CDR3 spans 14 amino acids. Germline loops: CDR1 SGHVS, CDR2 FQNEAQ. This CDR3 is CASRPWQEGDTQYF. The DNA for the CDR3 is TGTGCCAGCAGACCGTGGCAGGAAGGAGATACGCAGTATTTT.

The chain has TRBV7-9 and TRBJ2-5; TRBD2 is a possible D gene (5 bases). V was clipped by 3 bases and J by 5 bases, with 10 bases between them. The CDR3 has 13 amino acids. CDR1 and CDR2 from the germline V gene are SEHNR and FQNEAQ (reference sequence). CDR3 sequence reads: CASSLRARETQYF. CDR3 coding DNA: TGTGCCAGCAGCTTGAGGGCCCGGGAGACCCAGTACTTC. Full variable domain (remainder filled in from reference TRBV7-9 and TRBJ2-5): DTGVSQNPRHKITKRGQNVTFRCDPISEHNRLYWYRQTLGQGPEFLTYFQNEAQLEKSRLLSDRFSAERPKGSFSTLEIQRTEQGDSAMYLCASSLRARETQYFGPGTRLLVL.

CDR3: CASSLGSGGPYNEQFF. The CDR3 DNA sequence: TGTGCCAGCAGCTTAGGTTCGGGAGGGCCCTACAATGAGCAGTTCTTC. V and J are TRBV7-7 and TRBJ2-1; 8 nucleotides line up with TRBD2. Trimming removed 1 base from V and 2 bases from J; junction bases left unmatched: 4. The germline gives CDR1 SSHAT, CDR2 FNYEAQ (reference sequence). This CDR3 comprises 16 residues. Using reference TRBV7-7 and TRBJ2-1 for the parts outside the CDR3, the full variable domain is GAGVSQSPRYKVTKRGQDVTLRCDPISSHATLYWYQQALGQGPEFLTYFNYEAQPDKSGLPSDRFSAERPEGSISTLTIQRTEQRDSAMYRCASSLGSGGPYNEQFFGPGTRLTVL.

CDR3: CASTRQGTEGGELFF. The CDR3, as DNA: TGTGCCAGCACGCGACAGGGTACCGAGGGCGGGGAGCTGTTTTTT. The V and J genes are TRBV13 and TRBJ2-2, with 7 nucleotides matching TRBD1. This CDR3 is 15 amino acids long. V was pared by 7 bases and J by 7 bases, with 12 bases of the junction left unmatched. CDR1 and CDR2 from the germline V gene are PRHDT and FYEKMQ (reference sequence).

The CDR3 nucleotides read TGTGCCAGCAGCCCCGGGACAGGGGGCCAGCCCCAGCATTTT. Its protein is CASSPGTGGQPQHF. The rearrangement links TRBV9 to TRBJ1-5; TRBD1 aligns across 12 bases. The V segment lost 4 bases and the J segment 7 bases; nucleotides outside the gene matches: 3. The CDR3 runs to 14 residues. Looked up from germline, CDR1 is SGDLS and CDR2 is YYNGEE. Full variable domain (remainder filled in from reference TRBV9 and TRBJ1-5): DSGVTQTPKHLITATGQRVTLRCSPRSGDLSVYWYQQSLDQGLQFLIQYYNGEERAKGNILERFSAQQFPDLHSELNLSSLELGDSALYFCASSPGTGGQPQHFGDGTRLSIL.

This clone was seen many times. Within the sample, other DNA sequences also encode this same CDR3. The V and J genes are TRBV7-6 and TRBJ1-1, with D maybe TRBD1 (5 bases). The CDR3 loop spans 14 amino acids. Trimming cost V 0 bases and J 4 bases, with 9 bases left between them. From germline, CDR1 is SGHVS and CDR2 FNYEAQ. As DNA, the CDR3 is TGTGCCAGCAGCTTAGCTCGTGGGGCCACTGAAGCTTTCTTT. Its translation is CASSLARGATEAFF.

This clone showed up many times. The CDR3 sequence: CASSEALGQGAGYGYTF. The CDR3 bases are TGTGCCAGCAGTGAAGCGCTGGGACAGGGGGCTGGCTATGGCTACACCTTC. The chain combines TRBV2 with TRBJ1-2; 12 bases fit TRBD1. The CDR3 covers 17 residues. After removal of 0 bases from V and 4 bases from J, the junction contained 6 bases not matched to a gene. Germline CDR1 SNHLY, CDR2 FYNNEI.

The genes are TRBV5-8 and TRBJ1-3, with 7 bases fitting TRBD1. Germline CDR1 is SGHTS and CDR2 is YDEGEE. The CDR3 has 17 amino acids. The trim removed 7 bases at V and 1 base at J, leaving 14 bases unmatched. The CDR3 here is CASPFGNRGLSGNTIYF. The CDR3, as DNA: TGTGCCAGCCCTTTTGGGAACAGGGGACTTTCTGGAAACACCATATATTTT.

The chain employs TRBV28 and TRBJ1-5; D is perhaps TRBD1 (6 bases). Germline CDR1 is MDHEN and CDR2 is SYDVKM. This CDR3 region has 16 residues. Trimming removed 5 bases at V and 1 base at J, with 15 bases between. CDR3 loop: CASSGGRDPSNQPQHF. The CDR3 nucleotides read TGTGCCAGCAGTGGGGGCAGGGACCCGAGCAATCAGCCCCAGCATTTT. Combining the CDR3 with reference TRBV28 and TRBJ1-5 gives the whole variable domain DVKVTQSSRYLVKRTGEKVFLECVQDMDHENMFWYRQDPGLGLRLIYFSYDVKMKEKGDIPEGYSVSREKKERFSLILESASTNQTSMYLCASSGGRDPSNQPQHFGDGTRLSIL.

The genes are TRBV18 and TRBJ1-5; D unresolved. Trimming pared 5 bases from V and 3 bases from J, leaving 11 bases between. The CDR3 loop spans 14 amino acids. Per the germline V gene, CDR1 is KGHSH and CDR2 is LQKENI. The CDR3 coding sequence is TGTGCCAGCTCATGGACTCGGCCCAATCAGCCCCAGCATTTT. Its protein product is CASSWTRPNQPQHF.

V usage is TRBV2 and J usage is TRBJ1-2; 7 bases agree with TRBD1. J lost 4 bases, V lost 7 bases, and 9 bases had no gene match. The CDR3 loop spans 14 amino acids. Germline CDR1 is SNHLY and CDR2 is FYNNEI. CDR3 sequence: CASTQTTGRYGYTF. The CDR3 region has the DNA TGTGCCAGCACCCAGACGACAGGGCGCTATGGCTACACCTTC.

A few counts support this clone. The V gene is TRBV20-1, the J gene TRBJ2-7, with 13 bases fitting TRBD2. This CDR3 has 11 amino acids. Germline values: CDR1 DFQATT, CDR2 SNEGSKA (reference sequence). The junction had 6 bases not matched to a gene; V was cut back by 7 bases and J by 12 bases. CDR3 bases: TGCAGTGGCGGGACTAGCGGGACCCTGTACTTC. Protein sequence: CSGGTSGTLYF.

This chain joins TRBV9 and TRBJ2-2, with TRBD2 matching 9 bases. V was pared by 4 bases and J by 5 bases, with 12 bases of the junction left unmatched. Germline assignment: CDR1 SGDLS and CDR2 YYNGEE. The CDR3 covers 17 residues. The chain's CDR3 is CASSPRTGLAGTGELFF. The CDR3 DNA reads TGTGCCAGCAGCCCCCGGACGGGACTAGCTGGGACCGGGGAGCTGTTTTTT.

The genes are TRBV27 and TRBJ1-6; D remains unclear. Between the trimmed V and J ends, which lost 8 bases and 8 bases, there was a span of 13 bases. Germline CDR1 is MNHEY and CDR2 is SMNVEV (reference sequence). This CDR3 is built from 13 residues. The DNA for the CDR3 is TGTGCCAGCTCGCGAACCTTCTATTCACCCCTCCACTTT. Encoded protein: CASSRTFYSPLHF.

This clone was picked up one time. The genes are TRBV5-1 and TRBJ1-2; 10 bases line up with TRBD1. This CDR3 contains 15 residues. Losses at the gene ends were 4 bases for V and 1 base for J; bases not matched to a gene: 4. The germline V gene has CDR1 SGHRS and CDR2 YFSETQ. This chain's CDR3 is CASSPGQGVNYGYTF. DNA of the CDR3: TGCGCCAGCAGCCCCGGACAGGGGGTTAACTATGGCTACACCTTC.